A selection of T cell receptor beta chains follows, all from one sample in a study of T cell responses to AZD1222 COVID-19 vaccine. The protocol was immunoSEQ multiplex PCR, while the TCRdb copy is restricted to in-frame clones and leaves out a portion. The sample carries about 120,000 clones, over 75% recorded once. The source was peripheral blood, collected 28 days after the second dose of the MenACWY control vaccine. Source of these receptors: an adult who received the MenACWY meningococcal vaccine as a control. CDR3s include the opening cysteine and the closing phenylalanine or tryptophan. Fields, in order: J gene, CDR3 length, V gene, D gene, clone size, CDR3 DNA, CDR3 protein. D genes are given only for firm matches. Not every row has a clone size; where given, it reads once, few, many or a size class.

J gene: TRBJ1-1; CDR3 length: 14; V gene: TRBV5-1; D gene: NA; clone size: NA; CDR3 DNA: TGCGCCAGCTCCTGGCGGGGGGGTGGAACTGAAGCTTTCTTT; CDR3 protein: CASSWRGGGTEAFF
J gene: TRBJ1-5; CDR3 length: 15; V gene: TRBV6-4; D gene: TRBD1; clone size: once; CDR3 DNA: TGTGCCAGCGCGAAGACAGGGGACGGCAATCAGCCCCAGCATTTT; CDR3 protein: CASAKTGDGNQPQHF
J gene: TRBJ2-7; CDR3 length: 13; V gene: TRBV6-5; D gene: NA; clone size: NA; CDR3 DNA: TGTGCCAGCAGTAACAGGTCCTCCTACGAGCAGTACTTC; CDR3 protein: CASSNRSSYEQYF
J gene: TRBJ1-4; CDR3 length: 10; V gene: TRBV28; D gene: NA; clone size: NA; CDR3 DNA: TGTGCCAGCAGTCCAGGGAAACTGTTTTTT; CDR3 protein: CASSPGKLFF
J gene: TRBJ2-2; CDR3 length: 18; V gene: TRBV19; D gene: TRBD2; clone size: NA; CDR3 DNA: TGTGCCAGTAGTATTCGGACTAGCGGGGGGCGGGGCACCGGGGAGCTGTTTTTT; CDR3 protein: CASSIRTSGGRGTGELFF
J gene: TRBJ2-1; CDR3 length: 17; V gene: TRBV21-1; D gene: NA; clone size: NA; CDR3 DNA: NA; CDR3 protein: CASSHCVAAGSYNEQFF
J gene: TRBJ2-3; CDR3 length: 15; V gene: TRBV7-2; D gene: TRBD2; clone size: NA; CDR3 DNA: TGTGCCAGCAGCTTACTAGCGGGGGGGCCAGATACGCAGTATTTT; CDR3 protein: CASSLLAGGPDTQYF
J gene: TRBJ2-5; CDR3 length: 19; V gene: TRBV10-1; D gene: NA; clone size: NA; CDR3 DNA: TGCGCCAGCAGTGAGTCCTTTTTGAGGGGGGACCCGTACCAAGAGACCCAGTACTTC; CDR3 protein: CASSESFLRGDPYQETQYF
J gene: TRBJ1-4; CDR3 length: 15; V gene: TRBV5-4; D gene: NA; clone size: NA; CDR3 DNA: TGTGCCAGCAGCCCAACCCCAGGGGCGGGTGAAAAACTGTTTTTT; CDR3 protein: CASSPTPGAGEKLFF
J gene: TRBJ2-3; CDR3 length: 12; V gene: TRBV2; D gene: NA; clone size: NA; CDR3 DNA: TGTGCCAGCAGTCGGGGTCTGGGTACGCAGTATTTT; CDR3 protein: CASSRGLGTQYF
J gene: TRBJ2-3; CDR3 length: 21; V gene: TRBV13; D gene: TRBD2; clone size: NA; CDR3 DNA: TGTGCCAGCAGACAACACGGGGGGAAAGTTTTGGGACTAGCGGGGTCAGATACGCAGTATTTT; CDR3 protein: CASRQHGGKVLGLAGSDTQYF
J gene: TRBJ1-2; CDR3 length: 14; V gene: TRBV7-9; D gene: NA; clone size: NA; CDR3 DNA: TGTGCCAGCAGCTCTGAAACCCCTGCCTATGGCTACACCTTC; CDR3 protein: CASSSETPAYGYTF
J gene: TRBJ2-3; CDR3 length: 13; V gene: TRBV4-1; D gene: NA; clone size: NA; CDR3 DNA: TGCGCCAGCAGCCGGATCCGCACAGATACGCAGTATTTT; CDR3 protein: CASSRIRTDTQYF
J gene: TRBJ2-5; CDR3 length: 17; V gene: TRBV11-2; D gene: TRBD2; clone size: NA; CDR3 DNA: TGTGCCAGCAGCTTAGCCTTCCTAGCGGGAGGGCAAGAGACCCAGTACTTC; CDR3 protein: CASSLAFLAGGQETQYF
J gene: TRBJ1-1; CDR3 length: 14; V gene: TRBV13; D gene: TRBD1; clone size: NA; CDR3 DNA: TGTGCCAGCAGTCCCAGGGGGAAAATGACTGAAGCTTTCTTT; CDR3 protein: CASSPRGKMTEAFF
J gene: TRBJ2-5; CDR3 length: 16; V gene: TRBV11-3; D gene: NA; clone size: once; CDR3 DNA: TGTGCCAGCAGCTCCGGGACAAAGAACCCCCAAGAGACCCAGTACTTC; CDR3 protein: CASSSGTKNPQETQYF
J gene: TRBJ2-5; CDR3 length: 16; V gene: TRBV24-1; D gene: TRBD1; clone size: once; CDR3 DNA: TGTGCCACCAGTGATTTCGGGACAGGGGACGAAGAGACCCAGTACTTC; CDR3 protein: CATSDFGTGDEETQYF
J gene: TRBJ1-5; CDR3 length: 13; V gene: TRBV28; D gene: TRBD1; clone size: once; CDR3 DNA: TGTGCCAGCAGTTACAGGGGTCCCCAGCCCCAGCATTTT; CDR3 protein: CASSYRGPQPQHF
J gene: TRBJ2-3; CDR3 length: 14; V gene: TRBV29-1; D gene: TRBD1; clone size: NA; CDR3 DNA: TGCAGCGCCACCGGGACAGGGGGAACAGATACGCAGTATTTT; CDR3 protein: CSATGTGGTDTQYF
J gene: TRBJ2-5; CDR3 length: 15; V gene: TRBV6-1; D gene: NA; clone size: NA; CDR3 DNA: TGTGCCAGCAGATCGGGACGGACCTTCCAAGAGACCCAGTACTTC; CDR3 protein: CASRSGRTFQETQYF
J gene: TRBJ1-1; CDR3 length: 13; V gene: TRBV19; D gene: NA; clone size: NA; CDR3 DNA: TGTGCCAGTAGTTCCTCTGGTCGCCGGGAGGCTTTCTTT; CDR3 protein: CASSSSGRREAFF
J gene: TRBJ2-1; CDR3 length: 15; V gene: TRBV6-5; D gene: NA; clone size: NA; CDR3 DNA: TGTGCCACCAAGCAGGGTGTTGGGTTCCACAATGAGCAGTTCTTC; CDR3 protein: CATKQGVGFHNEQFF
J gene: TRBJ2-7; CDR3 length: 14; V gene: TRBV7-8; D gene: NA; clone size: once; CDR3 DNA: TGTGCCAGCAGCTTATTCGGGGAGTCCTACGAGCAGTACTTC; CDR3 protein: CASSLFGESYEQYF
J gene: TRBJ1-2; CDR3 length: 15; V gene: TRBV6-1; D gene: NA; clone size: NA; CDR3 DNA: TGTGCCAGCAGTGAGGGCTTACAAGGGGTCTATGGCTACACCTTC; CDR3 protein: CASSEGLQGVYGYTF
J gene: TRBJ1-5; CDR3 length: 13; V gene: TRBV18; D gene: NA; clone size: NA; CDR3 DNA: TGTGCCAGCTCACGCGATTACAATCAGCCCCAGCATTTT; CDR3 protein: CASSRDYNQPQHF
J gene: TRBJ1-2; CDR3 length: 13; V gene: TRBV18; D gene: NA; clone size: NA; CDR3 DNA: TGTGCCAGCTCACCACCCTTTGATGTCGGCTACACCTTC; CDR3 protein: CASSPPFDVGYTF
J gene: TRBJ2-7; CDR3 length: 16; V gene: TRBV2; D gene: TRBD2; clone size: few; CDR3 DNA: TGTGCCAGCAGGGGAGGGTCACTAGCGGGAGGTGTCGAGCAGTACTTC; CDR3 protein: CASRGGSLAGGVEQYF
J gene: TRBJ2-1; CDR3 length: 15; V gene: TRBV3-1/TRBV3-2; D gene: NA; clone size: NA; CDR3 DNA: TGTGCCAGCAGCCAACCTGGACTAACTTACAATGAGCAGTTCTTC; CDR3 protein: CASSQPGLTYNEQFF
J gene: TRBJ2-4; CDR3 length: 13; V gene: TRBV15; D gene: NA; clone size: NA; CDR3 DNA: TGTGCCACCAGCAGAGTATATGACAGATCGGGGTACTTC; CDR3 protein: CATSRVYDRSGYF
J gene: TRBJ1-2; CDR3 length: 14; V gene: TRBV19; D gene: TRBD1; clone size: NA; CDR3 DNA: TGTGCCAGTACTCTCGGAGGGGGCACCTATGGCTACACCTTC; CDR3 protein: CASTLGGGTYGYTF
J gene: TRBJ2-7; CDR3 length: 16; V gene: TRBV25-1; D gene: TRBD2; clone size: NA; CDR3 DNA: TGTGCCAGCAGTGACGGACTAGCGGGACCTTCCTACGAGCAGTACTTC; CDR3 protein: CASSDGLAGPSYEQYF